This note documents a single TCR beta chain sequence. The antigen remains unidentified. The germline V gene encodes CDR1 SGHTA and CDR2 FQGNSA. The CDR3 has 15 amino acids. V gave up 3 bases and J gave up 0 bases, with 11 bases separating them. This sample was included in a study of vaccination and CD4 T cells after COVID-19. Treatment given: approximately nine-day PBMC culture with coronavirus spike peptide pools or control peptides (ViraFEST assay). Sequenced with the Oncomine TCR Beta short-read assay was DNA taken from cultured CD4+ T cells. DNA came from CD4+ T cells after culture. TCRdb passed the PCR reads through MiXCR, listing each CDR3 protein once. There are over 20,000 distinct CDR3 sequences in the sample; 50% to 75% occur only once, and roughly 5% lies in the top ten.

The TCR sequence derives from a human donor who had recovered from COVID-19. The sequenced sample was CD4+ T cells from blood, cultured in vitro. The rearrangement uses TRBV7-2 and TRBJ1-1, with D possibly being TRBD1 (5 bases). CDR3 in amino acids: CASSLTARVNTEAFF. Here the CDR3 DNA reads TGTGCCAGCAGCTTGACAGCCCGAGTGAACACTGAAGCTTTCTTT.